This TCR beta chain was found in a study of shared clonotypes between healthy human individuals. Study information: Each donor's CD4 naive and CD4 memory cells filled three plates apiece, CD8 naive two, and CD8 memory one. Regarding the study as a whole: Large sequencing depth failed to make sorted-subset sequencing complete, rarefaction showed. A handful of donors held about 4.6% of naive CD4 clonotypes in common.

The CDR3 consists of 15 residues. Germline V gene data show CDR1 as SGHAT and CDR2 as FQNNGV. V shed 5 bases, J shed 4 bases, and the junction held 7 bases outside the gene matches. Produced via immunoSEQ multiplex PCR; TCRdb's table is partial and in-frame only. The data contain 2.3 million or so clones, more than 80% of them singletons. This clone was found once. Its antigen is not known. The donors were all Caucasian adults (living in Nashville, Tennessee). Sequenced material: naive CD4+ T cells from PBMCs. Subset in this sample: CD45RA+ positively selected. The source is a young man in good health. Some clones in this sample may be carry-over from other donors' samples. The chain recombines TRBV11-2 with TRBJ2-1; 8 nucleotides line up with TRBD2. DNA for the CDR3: TGTGCCAGCAGCAGTCTAGCGGGCAAATACAATGAGCAGTTCTTC. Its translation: CASSSLAGKYNEQFF.